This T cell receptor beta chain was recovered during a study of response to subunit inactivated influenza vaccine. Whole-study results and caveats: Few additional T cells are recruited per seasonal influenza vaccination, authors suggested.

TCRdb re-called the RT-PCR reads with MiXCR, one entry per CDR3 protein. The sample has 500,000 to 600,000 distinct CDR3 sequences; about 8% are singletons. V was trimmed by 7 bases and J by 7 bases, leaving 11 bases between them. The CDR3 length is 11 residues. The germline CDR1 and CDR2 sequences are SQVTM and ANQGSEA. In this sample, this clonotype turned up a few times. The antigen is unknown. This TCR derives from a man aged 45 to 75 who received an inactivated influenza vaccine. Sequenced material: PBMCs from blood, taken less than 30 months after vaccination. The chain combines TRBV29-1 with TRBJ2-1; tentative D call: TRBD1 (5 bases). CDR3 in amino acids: CSAGPGNEQFF. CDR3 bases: TGCAGCGCAGGGCCTGGGAATGAGCAGTTCTTC.